In this sample, the clone carrying this T cell receptor (beta chain) is medium-sized. Its specificity is unknown. Time point noted: sample taken at primary tumor resection. TCRdb re-called the 5' RACE reads through MiXCR, storing one row per CDR3 protein. Of 9,000 to 13,000 distinct CDR3 sequences in the sample, more than 10% were seen once. This entry comes from a study of spatial heterogeneity in lung cancer. Overall study findings and caveats: Counts of expanded intratumoral alpha and beta TCRs tracked tumor mutation counts.

The germline V gene has CDR1 SNHLY and CDR2 FYNNEI. The ends were cut back, 1 base at V and 8 bases at J, with 12 bases in the middle. This CDR3 spans 14 amino acids. J is TRBJ2-1 and V is TRBV2; the D is unclear. The source of this sequence is a male donor with early-stage non-small cell lung cancer. This specimen consisted of lung tumor tissue, obtained at surgery. This CDR3 is CASSEDAISYEQFF. DNA for the CDR3: TGTGCCAGCAGTGAAGATGCCATAAGTTATGAGCAGTTCTTC.